This record looks at one T cell receptor (beta chain) sequence and its context. The antigen is not known. The sample is drawn from a study of T cell repertoires in cytomegalovirus infection. About the research overall: Indications of both CMV infection and matching HLA type were provided by public TCR beta signatures.

Overall study results and limits: CMV carriers with the relevant HLA were identified by cumulative public TCR beta family frequency. It was HLA-C-restricted CMV-specific TCR beta clonotypes that dominated the response ex vivo.

In TCRdb, the reads were re-called with MiXCR into one record per CDR3 protein. The data hold hundreds of thousands of distinct CDR3 sequences, with around 10% observed a single time. J gave up 5 bases and V 6 bases, and 6 bases lay outside the gene matches. CDR3 size: 14 residues. Per the germline V gene, CDR1 is SQVTM and CDR2 is ANQGSEA. The V and J genes are TRBV29-1 and TRBJ2-2; 10 nucleotides line up with TRBD1. Sequencing was performed on PBMCs. The TCR was taken from a human donor in good health (CMV status not recorded). Some clones in this sample may be carry-over from other donors' samples. The CDR3 is CSVRRDRGTGELFF. In DNA, the CDR3 is TGCAGCGTCCGGAGGGACAGGGGTACCGGGGAGCTGTTTTTT.